A selection of T cell receptor beta chains follows, all from one sample in a study of T cell repertoires in cytomegalovirus infection. Which antigens these TCRs recognize remains unknown. TCRdb reprocessed the reads with MiXCR, giving one entry per CDR3 protein. The sample yields 310,000 or so distinct CDR3 sequences, 25% seen once. The sample was cultured PBMCs, taken from culture after CMV antigen stimulation. The receptors derive from a human donor in good health (CMV status not recorded). Some clones in this sample may be carry-over from other donors' samples. Each CDR3 is given with its conserved first and last residue. The order of the fields is D gene, J gene, V gene, clone size, CDR3 protein, CDR3 DNA. A D gene is named only where the DNA matches it firmly. The size field is filled for only some rows; it gives once, few, many or a size class.

- | TRBJ1-1 | TRBV7-2 | many | CASSLAGAPNTEAFF | TGTGCCAGCAGCTTAGCCGGGGCACCGAACACTGAAGCTTTCTTT
- | TRBJ1-2 | TRBV4-3 | - | CASSQGRSGIQGVTYGYTF | TGCGCCAGCAGCCAAGGAAGATCAGGAATACAGGGAGTTACCTATGGCTACACCTTC
TRBD2 | TRBJ2-1 | TRBV19 | many | CASSTGTSGAYNEQFF | TGTGCCAGTAGTACTGGGACTAGCGGGGCTTACAATGAGCAGTTCTTC
- | TRBJ1-1 | TRBV13 | - | CASSAREQNTEAFF | TGTGCCAGCAGCGCCAGAGAACAGAACACTGAAGCTTTCTTT
- | TRBJ1-1 | TRBV7-8 | - | CASSLASDMNTEAFF | TGTGCCAGCAGCTTAGCCTCTGACATGAACACTGAAGCTTTCTTT
- | TRBJ2-2 | TRBV4-1 | - | CASSPRRPGELFF | TGCGCCAGCAGCCCAAGGCGTCCCGGGGAGCTGTTTTTT
- | TRBJ1-5 | TRBV7-2 | many | CASSLFLYSNQPQHF | TGTGCCAGCAGCTTATTCCTTTATAGCAATCAGCCCCAGCATTTT
TRBD1 | TRBJ2-5 | TRBV4-1 | - | CASSHRITTGYSQETQYF | TGCGCCAGCAGCCACCGAATAACGACAGGGTATTCCCAAGAGACCCAGTACTTC
- | TRBJ1-1 | TRBV9 | - | CASSSTHTEAFF | TGTGCCAGCAGTAGTACCCACACTGAAGCTTTCTTT
- | TRBJ1-6 | TRBV7-9 | - | CASSLGSGLNGNSPLHF | TGTGCCAGCAGCTTAGGGTCGGGACTCAATGGGAATTCACCCCTCCACTTT
- | TRBJ1-1 | TRBV7-2 | few | CASSSQGYAEAFF | TGTGCCAGCAGCTCCCAGGGGTACGCTGAAGCTTTCTTT
- | TRBJ2-7 | TRBV20-1 | few | CSATLTRHEQYF | TGCAGTGCTACACTAACGAGGCACGAGCAGTACTTC
- | TRBJ2-1 | TRBV7-6 | - | CASSLYKGTYNEQFF | TGTGCTAGCAGCTTATATAAGGGGACTTACAATGAGCAGTTCTTC
- | TRBJ2-5 | TRBV7-2 | - | CASGNQETQYF | TGTGCCAGCGGGAACCAAGAGACCCAGTACTTC
- | TRBJ1-1 | TRBV30 | few | CAWINNAEAFF | TGTGCCTGGATTAATAACGCTGAAGCTTTCTTT
- | TRBJ1-2 | TRBV20-1 | few | CSAHGTRDIGYTF | TGCAGTGCCCATGGGACCAGGGATATTGGCTACACCTTC
TRBD2 | TRBJ2-5 | TRBV7-2 | once | CASSRTGLAGIETQYF | TGTGCCAGCAGCAGAACGGGACTAGCGGGAATCGAGACCCAGTACTTC
- | TRBJ2-1 | TRBV28 | few | CASSPQWGSDPEQFF | TGTGCCAGTAGCCCCCAGTGGGGGAGCGATCCGGAGCAGTTCTTC
- | TRBJ1-1 | TRBV5-4 | many | CASSSQLMNTEAFF | TGTGCCAGCAGCTCCCAGCTCATGAACACTGAAGCTTTCTTT
- | TRBJ2-1 | TRBV7-6 | - | CASSQGVPGAYNEQFF | TGTGCCAGCAGCCAGGGGGTGCCGGGAGCCTACAATGAGCAGTTCTTC
- | TRBJ1-5 | TRBV5-8 | - | CARSWRDAVRNQPQHF | TGTGCCCGCAGCTGGAGGGACGCCGTACGCAATCAGCCCCAGCATTTT
- | TRBJ1-1 | TRBV7-2 | - | CASSPRGAENTEAFF | TGTGCCAGCAGCCCTAGAGGTGCAGAAAACACTGAAGCTTTCTTT
TRBD2 | TRBJ2-5 | TRBV12-3/TRBV12-4 | few | CASSRTRKETQYF | TGTGCCAGCAGTCGGACTAGGAAAGAGACCCAGTACTTC
- | TRBJ1-6 | TRBV6-2/TRBV6-3 | - | CASSSSIQGGNSPLHF | TGTGCCAGCAGTTCCTCCATACAGGGAGGTAATTCACCCCTCCACTTT
TRBD2 | TRBJ2-7 | TRBV28 | - | CASSWREVGYEQYF | TGTGCCAGCAGTTGGCGGGAGGTAGGGTACGAGCAGTACTTC
- | TRBJ1-6 | TRBV19 | - | CASSITGREAPLHF | TGTGCCAGTAGTATAACAGGCAGGGAGGCACCCCTCCACTTT
- | TRBJ1-1 | TRBV7-3 | - | CASRGGREAFF | TGTGCCAGCAGAGGGGGGCGTGAAGCTTTCTTT
- | TRBJ2-3 | TRBV6-5 | few | CASIRGDTQYF | TGTGCCAGCATACGGGGTGATACGCAGTATTTT
TRBD1 | TRBJ2-7 | TRBV6-5 | few | CASSYSGQGFDEQYF | TGTGCCAGCAGTTACTCGGGACAGGGATTTGATGAGCAGTACTTC
- | TRBJ2-5 | TRBV4-3 | few | CASSQRGSNGETQYF | TGCGCCAGCAGCCAGCGGGGATCAAATGGGGAGACCCAGTACTTC
- | TRBJ1-1 | TRBV7-2 | few | CASSLNSMGFMNTEAFF | TGTGCCAGCAGCTTGAATAGTATGGGCTTTATGAACACTGAAGCTTTCTTT
- | TRBJ2-3 | TRBV29-1 | once | CSVGGQGVGDTQYF | TGCAGCGTCGGGGGGCAGGGCGTCGGAGATACGCAGTATTTT
TRBD1 | TRBJ1-3 | TRBV7-2 | many | CASSLAWTGSSGNTIYF | TGTGCCAGCAGCCTAGCCTGGACAGGGAGCTCTGGAAACACCATATATTTT
TRBD1 | TRBJ2-7 | TRBV27 | - | CASSPPWTGTGSYEQYF | TGTGCCAGCAGCCCCCCCTGGACCGGGACAGGTTCCTACGAGCAGTACTTC
- | TRBJ2-1 | TRBV6-2/TRBV6-3 | - | CASSYLTLYNEQFF | TGTGCCAGCAGTTACCTAACCCTTTACAATGAGCAGTTCTTC
- | TRBJ1-1 | TRBV18 | - | CASSPSQGEAFF | TGTGCCAGCTCACCGTCGCAGGGGGAAGCTTTCTTT
- | TRBJ2-1 | TRBV12-3/TRBV12-4 | few | CASSRSRSEQFF | TGTGCCAGCAGCCGATCTAGGAGTGAGCAGTTCTTC
TRBD2 | TRBJ2-1 | TRBV6-1 | - | CASSSSGRSQFF | TGTGCCAGCAGTTCTAGCGGGAGGTCGCAGTTCTTC
- | TRBJ2-1 | TRBV4-3 | - | CASSQAGTITYNEQFF | TGCGCCAGCAGCCAAGCCGGCACTATTACCTACAATGAGCAGTTCTTC
TRBD1 | TRBJ2-5 | TRBV20-1 | - | CSADTDREETQYF | TGCAGTGCTGATACTGACAGGGAAGAGACCCAGTACTTC
TRBD1 | TRBJ1-1 | TRBV4-1 | - | CASSPVPGQGQAEAFF | TGCGCCAGCAGCCCAGTCCCGGGACAGGGACAGGCTGAAGCTTTCTTT